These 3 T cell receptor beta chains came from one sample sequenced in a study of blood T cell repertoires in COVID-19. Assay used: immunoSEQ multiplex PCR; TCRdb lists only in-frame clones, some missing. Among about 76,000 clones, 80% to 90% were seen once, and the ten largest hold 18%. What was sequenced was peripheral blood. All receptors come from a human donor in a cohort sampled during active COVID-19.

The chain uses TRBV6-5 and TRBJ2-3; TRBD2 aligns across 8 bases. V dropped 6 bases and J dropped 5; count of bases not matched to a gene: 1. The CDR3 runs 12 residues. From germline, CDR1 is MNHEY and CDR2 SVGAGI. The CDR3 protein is CASSLAGDTQYF. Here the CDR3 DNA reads TGTGCCAGCAGCCTAGCGGGAGATACGCAGTATTTT.

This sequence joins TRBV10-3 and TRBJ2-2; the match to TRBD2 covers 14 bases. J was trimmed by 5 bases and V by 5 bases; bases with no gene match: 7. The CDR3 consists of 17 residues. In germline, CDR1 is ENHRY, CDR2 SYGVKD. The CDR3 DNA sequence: TGTGCCATCAGTAGAGGACTAGCGGGAGGTCAAACCGGGGAGCTGTTTTTT. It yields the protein CAISRGLAGGQTGELFF.

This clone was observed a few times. The CDR3 protein is CASSAFGQGNSPLHF. CDR3 nucleotides: TGTGCCAGCAGCGCCTTTGGACAGGGTAATTCACCCCTCCACTTT. This chain joins TRBV6-2 or TRBV6-3 and TRBJ1-6, with 8 nucleotides matching TRBD1. There are 15 residues in the CDR3. Germline CDR1 MNHEY, CDR2 SVGEGT. Losses at the gene ends were 6 bases for V and 6 bases for J; bases not matched to a gene: 7.